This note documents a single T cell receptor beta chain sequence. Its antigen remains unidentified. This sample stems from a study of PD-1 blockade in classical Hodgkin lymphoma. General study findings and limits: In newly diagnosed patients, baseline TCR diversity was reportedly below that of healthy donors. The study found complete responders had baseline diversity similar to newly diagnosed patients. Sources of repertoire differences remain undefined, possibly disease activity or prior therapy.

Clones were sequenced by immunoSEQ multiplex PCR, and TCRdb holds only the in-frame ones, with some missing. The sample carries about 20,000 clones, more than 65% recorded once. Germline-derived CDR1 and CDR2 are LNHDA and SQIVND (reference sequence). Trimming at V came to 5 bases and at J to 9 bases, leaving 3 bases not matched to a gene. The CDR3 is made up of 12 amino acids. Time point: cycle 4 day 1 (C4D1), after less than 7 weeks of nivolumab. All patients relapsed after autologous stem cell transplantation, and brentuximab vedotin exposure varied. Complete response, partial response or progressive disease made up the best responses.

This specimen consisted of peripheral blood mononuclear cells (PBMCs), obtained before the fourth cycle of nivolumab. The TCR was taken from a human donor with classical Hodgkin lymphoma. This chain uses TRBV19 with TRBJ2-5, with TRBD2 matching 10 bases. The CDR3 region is CASSLLAGAQYF. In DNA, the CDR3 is TGTGCCAGTAGTCTGCTAGCGGGGGCCCAGTACTTC.